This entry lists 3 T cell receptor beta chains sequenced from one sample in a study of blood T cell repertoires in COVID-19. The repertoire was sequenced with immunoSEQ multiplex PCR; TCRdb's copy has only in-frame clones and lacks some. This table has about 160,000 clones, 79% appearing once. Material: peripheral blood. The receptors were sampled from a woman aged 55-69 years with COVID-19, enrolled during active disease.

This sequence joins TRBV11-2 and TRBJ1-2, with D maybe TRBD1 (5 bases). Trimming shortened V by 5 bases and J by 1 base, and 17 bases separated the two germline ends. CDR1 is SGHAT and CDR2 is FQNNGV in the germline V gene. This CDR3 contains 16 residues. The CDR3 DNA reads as TGTGCCAGCAGCCCCTTGGTACAGGCGGATAACTATGGCTACACCTTC. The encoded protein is CASSPLVQADNYGYTF.

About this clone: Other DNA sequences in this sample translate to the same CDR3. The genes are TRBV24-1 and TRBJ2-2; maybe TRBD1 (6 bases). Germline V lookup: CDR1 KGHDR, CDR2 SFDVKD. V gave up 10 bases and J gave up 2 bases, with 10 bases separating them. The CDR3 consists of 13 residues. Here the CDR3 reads CATGTLNTGELFF. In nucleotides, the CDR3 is TGTGCCACAGGGACACTCAACACCGGGGAGCTGTTTTTT.

CDR3 amino acids: CASSPGQGVGETQYF. CDR3 in DNA: TGCGCCAGCAGCCCGGGACAGGGAGTAGGAGAGACCCAGTACTTC. This chain links TRBV10-1 with TRBJ2-5, with TRBD1 matching 9 bases. This CDR3 contains 15 residues. Germline-derived CDR1 and CDR2 are WNHNN and SYGVQD (reference sequence). V dropped 6 bases and J dropped 4; count of bases not matched to a gene: 9.